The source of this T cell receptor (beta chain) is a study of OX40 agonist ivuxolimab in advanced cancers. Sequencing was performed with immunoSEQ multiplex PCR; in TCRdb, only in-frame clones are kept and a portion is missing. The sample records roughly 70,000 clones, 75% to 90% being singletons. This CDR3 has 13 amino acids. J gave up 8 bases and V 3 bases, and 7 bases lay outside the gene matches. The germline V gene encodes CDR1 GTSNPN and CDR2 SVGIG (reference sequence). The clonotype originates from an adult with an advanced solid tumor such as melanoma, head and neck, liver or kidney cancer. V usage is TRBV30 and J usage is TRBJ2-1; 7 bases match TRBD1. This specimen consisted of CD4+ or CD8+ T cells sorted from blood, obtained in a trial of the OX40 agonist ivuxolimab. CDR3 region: CAWRTTGLHEQFF. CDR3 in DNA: TGTGCCTGGAGGACGACAGGGTTGCATGAGCAGTTCTTC. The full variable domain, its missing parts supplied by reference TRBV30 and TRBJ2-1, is SQTIHQWPATLVQPVGSPLSLECTVEGTSNPNLYWYRQAAGRGLQLLFYSVGIGQISSEVPQNLSASRPQDRQFILSSKKLLLSDSGFYLCAWRTTGLHEQFFGPGTRLTVL.